This TCR beta chain came from a study of cytomegalovirus exposure and HLA in healthy donors. Study-wide background: Roughly 180 million T cells yielded roughly 120 million unique TCR beta sequences, as an earlier analysis found. Broader study findings: Cytomegalovirus status was reportedly diagnosed by the classifier with high sensitivity and specificity. Some segments of the V type, notably TRBV6-2 and TRBV6-3, were excluded as indistinguishable. Later on, an analysis tied 18,000 or so TCR beta sequences to HLA alleles at 0.05 false discovery rate.

Comments on this clone: The antigen remains unidentified.

PCR used 60 Vbeta primers and 13 Jbeta primers. The method was immunoSEQ multiplex PCR; TCRdb's version includes in-frame clones alone and lacks a portion of them. Among fewer than 300,000 clones listed, 86% were seen once. The germline V gene has CDR1 MNHEY and CDR2 SMNVEV (reference sequence). This CDR3 has 13 residues. The V gene lost 0 bases and the J gene lost 5 bases, with 7 bases spanning the gap. The sequence was obtained from a man in his forties or fifties in good health and CMV-seropositive. Sequenced: PBMCs. The chain employs TRBV27 and TRBJ1-1, with no clear D. In DNA, the CDR3 is TGTGCCAGCAGTTTATCGAGATTTACTGAAGCTTTCTTT. It specifies CASSLSRFTEAFF.